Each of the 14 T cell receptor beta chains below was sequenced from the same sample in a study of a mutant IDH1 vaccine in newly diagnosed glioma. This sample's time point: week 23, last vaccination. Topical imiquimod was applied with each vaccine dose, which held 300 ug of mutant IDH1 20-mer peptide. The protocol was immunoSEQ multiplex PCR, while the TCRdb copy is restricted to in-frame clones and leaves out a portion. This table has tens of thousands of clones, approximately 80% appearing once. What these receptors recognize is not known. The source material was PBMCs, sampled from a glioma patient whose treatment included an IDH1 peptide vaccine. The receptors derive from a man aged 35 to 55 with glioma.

CDR3 protein: CASRTGQGNYEQYF. The CDR3 DNA reads as TGTGCCAGCAGAACAGGACAGGGGAATTACGAGCAGTACTTC. The chain joins TRBV6-5 to TRBJ2-7; 9 bases are shared with TRBD1. With 6 bases clipped from V and 4 bases from J, the junction kept 7 bases outside the gene matches. Germline V gene data show CDR1 as MNHEY and CDR2 as SVGAGI. CDR3 size: 14 residues.

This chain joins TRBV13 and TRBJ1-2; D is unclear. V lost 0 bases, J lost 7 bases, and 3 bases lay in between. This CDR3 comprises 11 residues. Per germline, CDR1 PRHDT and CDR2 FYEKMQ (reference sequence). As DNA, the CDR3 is TGTGCCAGCAGCTTAGGAGCTGGCTACACCTTC. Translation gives CASSLGAGYTF. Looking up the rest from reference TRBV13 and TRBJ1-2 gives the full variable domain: AAGVIQSPRHLIKEKRETATLKCYPIPRHDTVYWYQQGPGQDPQFLISFYEKMQSDKGSIPDRFSAQQFSDYHSELNMSSLELGDSALYFCASSLGAGYTFGSGTRLTVV.

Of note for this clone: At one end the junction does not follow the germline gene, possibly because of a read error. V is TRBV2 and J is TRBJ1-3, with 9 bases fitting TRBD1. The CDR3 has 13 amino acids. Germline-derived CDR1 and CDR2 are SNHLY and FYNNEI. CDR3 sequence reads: CASTGTGRSSAHF. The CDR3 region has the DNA TGTGCCAGTACCGGGACAGGGCGAAGTTCCGCTCATTTT. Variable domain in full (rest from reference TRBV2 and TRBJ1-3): EPEVTQTPSHQVTQMGQEVILRCVPISNHLYFYWYRQILGQKVEFLVSFYNNEISEKSEIFDDQFSVERPDGSNFTLKIRSTKLEDSAMYFCASTGTGRSSAHFGEGSWLTVV.

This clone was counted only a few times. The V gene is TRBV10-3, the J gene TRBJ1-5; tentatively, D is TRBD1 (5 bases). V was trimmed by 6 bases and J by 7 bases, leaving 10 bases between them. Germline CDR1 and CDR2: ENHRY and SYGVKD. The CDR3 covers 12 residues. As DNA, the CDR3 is TGTGCCATCAGCGAGGGGAACCAGCCCCAGCATTTT. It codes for CAISEGNQPQHF.

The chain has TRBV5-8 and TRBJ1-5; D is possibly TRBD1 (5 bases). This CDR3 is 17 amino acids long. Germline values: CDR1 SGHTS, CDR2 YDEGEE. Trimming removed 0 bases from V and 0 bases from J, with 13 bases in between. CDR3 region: CASSLAGTGYSNQPQHF. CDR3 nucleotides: TGTGCCAGCAGCTTGGCAGGGACCGGATATAGCAATCAGCCCCAGCATTTT. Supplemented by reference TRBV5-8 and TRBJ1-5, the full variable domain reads EAGVTQSPTHLIKTRGQQATLRCSPISGHTSVYWYQQALGLGLQFLLWYDEGEERNRGNFPPRFSGRQFPNYSSELNVNALELEDSALYLCASSLAGTGYSNQPQHFGDGTRLSIL.

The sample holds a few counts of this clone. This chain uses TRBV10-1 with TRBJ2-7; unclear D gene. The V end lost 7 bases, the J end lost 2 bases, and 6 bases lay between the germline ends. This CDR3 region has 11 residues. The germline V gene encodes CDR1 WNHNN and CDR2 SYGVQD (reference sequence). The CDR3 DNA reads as TGCGCCAGCACTCAAACCTACGAGCAGTACTTC. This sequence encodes CASTQTYEQYF.

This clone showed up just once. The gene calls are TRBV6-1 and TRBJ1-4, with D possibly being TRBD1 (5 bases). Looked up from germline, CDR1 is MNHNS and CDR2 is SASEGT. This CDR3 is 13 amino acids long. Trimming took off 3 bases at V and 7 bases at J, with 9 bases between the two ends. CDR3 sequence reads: CASSDREAEKLFF. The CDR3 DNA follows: TGTGCCAGCAGTGACAGGGAAGCTGAAAAACTGTTTTTT.

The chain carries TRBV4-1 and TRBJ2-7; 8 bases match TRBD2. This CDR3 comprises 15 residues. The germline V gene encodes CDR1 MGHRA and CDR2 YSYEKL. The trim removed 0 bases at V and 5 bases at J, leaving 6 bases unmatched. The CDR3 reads CASSQDGLALDEQYF. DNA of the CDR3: TGCGCCAGCAGCCAAGATGGACTAGCACTCGACGAGCAGTACTTC.

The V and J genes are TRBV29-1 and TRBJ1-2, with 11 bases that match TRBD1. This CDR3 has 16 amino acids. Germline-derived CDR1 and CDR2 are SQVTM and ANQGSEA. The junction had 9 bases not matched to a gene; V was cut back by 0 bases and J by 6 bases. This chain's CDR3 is CSVEDRGDRGFNGYTF. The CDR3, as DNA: TGCAGCGTTGAAGATCGCGGGGACAGGGGGTTCAATGGCTACACCTTC. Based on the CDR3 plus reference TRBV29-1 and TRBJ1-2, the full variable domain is SAVISQKPSRDICQRGTSLTIQCQVDSQVTMMFWYRQQPGQSLTLIATANQGSEATYESGFVIDKFPISRPNLTFSTLTVSNMSPEDSSIYLCSVEDRGDRGFNGYTFGSGTRLTVV.

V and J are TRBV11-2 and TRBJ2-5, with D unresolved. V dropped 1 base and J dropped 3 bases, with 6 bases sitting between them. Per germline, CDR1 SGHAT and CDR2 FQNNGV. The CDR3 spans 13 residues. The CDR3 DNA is TGTGCCAGCAGCTTAGGACCAAAAGAGACCCAGTACTTC. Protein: CASSLGPKETQYF. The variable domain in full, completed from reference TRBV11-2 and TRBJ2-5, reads EAGVAQSPRYKIIEKRQSVAFWCNPISGHATLYWYQQILGQGPKLLIQFQNNGVVDDSQLPKDRFSAERLKGVDSTLKIQPAKLEDSAVYLCASSLGPKETQYFGPGTRLLVL.

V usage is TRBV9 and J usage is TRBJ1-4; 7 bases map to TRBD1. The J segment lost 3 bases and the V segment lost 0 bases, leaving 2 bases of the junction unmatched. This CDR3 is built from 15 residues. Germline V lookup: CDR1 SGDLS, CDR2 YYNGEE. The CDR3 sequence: CASSVEGTANEKLFF. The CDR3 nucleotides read TGTGCCAGCAGCGTAGAAGGGACAGCTAATGAAAAACTGTTTTTT.

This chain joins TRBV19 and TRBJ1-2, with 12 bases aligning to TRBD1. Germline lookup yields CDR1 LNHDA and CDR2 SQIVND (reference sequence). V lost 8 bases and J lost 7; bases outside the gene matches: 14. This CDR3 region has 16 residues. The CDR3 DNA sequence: TGTGCCAGTCAGCAACTAGGGGGACAGGGGGCGCGTGGCTACACCTTC. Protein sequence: CASQQLGGQGARGYTF.

The CDR3: CSVGRDSNNEKLFF. CDR3 nucleotides: TGCAGCGTGGGCCGGGACAGCAATAATGAAAAACTGTTTTTT. This sequence joins TRBV29-1 and TRBJ1-4, with 7 positions matching TRBD1. Losses at the gene ends were 6 bases for V and 4 bases for J; bases not matched to a gene: 8. CDR3 length equals 14 residues. The germline V gene encodes CDR1 SQVTM and CDR2 ANQGSEA.

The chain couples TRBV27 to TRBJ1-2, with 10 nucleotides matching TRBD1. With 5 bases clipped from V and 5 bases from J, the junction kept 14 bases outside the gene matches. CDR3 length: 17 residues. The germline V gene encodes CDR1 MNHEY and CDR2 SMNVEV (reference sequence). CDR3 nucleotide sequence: TGTGCCAGCAGTCCCAGGGGGACAGGGGAGTTAGAATATGGCTACACCTTC. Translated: CASSPRGTGELEYGYTF.